This T cell receptor (beta chain) emerged from a study of cytomegalovirus exposure and HLA in healthy donors. J lost 6 bases, V lost 0 bases, and 5 bases had no gene match. The CDR3 is 15 amino acids. The germline V gene encodes CDR1 LNHNV and CDR2 YYDKDF (reference sequence). The PCR contained 60 Vbeta and 13 Jbeta primers. Measured with immunoSEQ multiplex PCR; TCRdb has only the in-frame clones, and not every one. In the table there are over 150,000 clones, under 80% of which are singletons. The clonotype originates from a woman in her forties or fifties in good health and CMV-seropositive. Sequencing used PBMCs. The rearrangement uses TRBV15 and TRBJ2-3; 8 bases agree with TRBD2. The CDR3 DNA reads TGTGCCACCAGCAGAGATCGGGGGGGGCCTGATACGCAGTATTTT. Amino acid sequence: CATSRDRGGPDTQYF.